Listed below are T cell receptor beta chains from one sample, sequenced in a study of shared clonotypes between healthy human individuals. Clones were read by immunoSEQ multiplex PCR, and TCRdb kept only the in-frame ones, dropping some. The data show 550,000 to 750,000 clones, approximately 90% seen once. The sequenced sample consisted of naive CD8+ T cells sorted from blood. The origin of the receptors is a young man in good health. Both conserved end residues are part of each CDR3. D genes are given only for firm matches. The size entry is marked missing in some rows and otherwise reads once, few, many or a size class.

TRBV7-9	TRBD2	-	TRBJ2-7	CASSSTLSGRIYEQYF	TGTGCCAGCAGCTCCACCCTTAGCGGGAGAATCTACGAGCAGTACTTC
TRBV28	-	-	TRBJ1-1	CASSRPDGYTEAFF	TGTGCCAGCAGTCGCCCGGACGGTTACACTGAAGCTTTCTTT
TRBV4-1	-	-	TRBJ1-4	CASGGGEDEKLFF	TGCGCCAGCGGGGGAGGGGAGGATGAAAAACTGTTTTTT
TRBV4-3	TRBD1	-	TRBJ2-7	CASSQDGGTGEGEQYF	TGCGCCAGCAGCCAAGATGGAGGGACAGGGGAAGGTGAGCAGTACTTC
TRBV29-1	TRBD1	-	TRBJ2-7	CSVVGRDSYEQYF	TGCAGCGTTGTGGGCCGGGACAGCTACGAGCAGTACTTC
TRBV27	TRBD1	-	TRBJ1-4	CASSRTGGGEKLFF	TGTGCCAGCAGCCGAACAGGGGGTGGTGAAAAACTGTTTTTT
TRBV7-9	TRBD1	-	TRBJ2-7	CASSRGQYEQYF	TGTGCCAGCAGCCGGGGACAGTACGAGCAGTACTTC
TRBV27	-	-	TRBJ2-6	CASSLRFSGANVLTF	TGTGCCAGCAGTTTACGCTTCTCTGGGGCCAACGTCCTGACTTTC
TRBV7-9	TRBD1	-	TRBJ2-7	CASSSLQGVHEQYF	TGTGCCAGCAGCTCCCTACAGGGGGTCCACGAGCAGTACTTC
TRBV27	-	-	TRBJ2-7	CASSQRRSYEQYF	TGTGCCAGCAGCCAGCGGCGCTCCTACGAGCAGTACTTC
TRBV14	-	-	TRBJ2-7	CASSQALPTYEQYF	TGTGCCAGCAGCCAAGCCCTCCCTACCTACGAGCAGTACTTC
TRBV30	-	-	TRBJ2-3	CAWRSAYKRLGGGTPNTQYF	TGTGCCTGGAGGTCCGCCTACAAACGCCTAGGGGGAGGAACCCCCAATACGCAGTATTTT
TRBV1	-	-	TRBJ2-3	CTSSRRAECFTDTQYF	TGCACCAGCAGCCGCCGGGCAGAGTGCTTCACAGATACGCAGTATTTT
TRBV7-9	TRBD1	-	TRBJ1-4	CASSTSGQGEEKLFF	TGTGCCAGCAGCACATCGGGACAGGGGGAGGAAAAACTGTTTTTT
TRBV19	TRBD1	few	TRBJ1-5	CASSIEGTGLHQPQHF	TGTGCCAGTAGTATAGAGGGGACAGGGCTACATCAGCCCCAGCATTTT
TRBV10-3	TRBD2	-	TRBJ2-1	CATALAGDEQFF	TGTGCCACAGCCCTAGCGGGAGATGAGCAGTTCTTC
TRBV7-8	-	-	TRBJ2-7	CASSSPDPDSYEQYF	TGTGCCAGCAGCTCCCCTGACCCGGACTCCTACGAGCAGTACTTC
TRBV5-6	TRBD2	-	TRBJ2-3	CASSQSSGGHTDTQYF	TGTGCCAGCAGCCAGTCTAGCGGGGGACACACAGATACGCAGTATTTT
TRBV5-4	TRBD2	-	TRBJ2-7	CASSIGLAGVYEQYF	TGTGCCAGCAGCATTGGACTAGCGGGAGTCTACGAGCAGTACTTC
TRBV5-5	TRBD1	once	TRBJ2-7	CASSLLGGQGVGKEQYF	TGTGCCAGCAGCTTGTTAGGGGGACAGGGGGTAGGAAAAGAGCAGTACTTC
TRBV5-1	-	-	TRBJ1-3	CASSLADSSGNTIYF	TGCGCCAGCAGCTTGGCAGACTCCTCTGGAAACACCATATATTTT
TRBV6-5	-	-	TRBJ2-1	CASRLTGTGYNEQFF	TGTGCCAGCAGACTCACAGGGACGGGCTACAATGAGCAGTTCTTC
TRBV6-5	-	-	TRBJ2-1	CASSYSIGHRYNEQFF	TGTGCCAGCAGTTACTCGATTGGGCATAGATACAATGAGCAGTTCTTC
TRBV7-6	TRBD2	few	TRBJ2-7	CASSSSGMKSYEQYF	TGTGCCAGCAGCTCTAGCGGGATGAAGTCCTACGAGCAGTACTTC
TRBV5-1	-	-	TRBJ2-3	CASSLAYGSSTDTQYF	TGCGCCAGCAGCTTGGCGTATGGCAGCTCCACAGATACGCAGTATTTT
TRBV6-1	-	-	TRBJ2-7	CASSEVPSATYEQYF	TGTGCCAGCAGTGAAGTCCCTAGCGCAACCTACGAGCAGTACTTC
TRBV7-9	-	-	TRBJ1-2	CASSLQEQIYGYTF	TGTGCCAGCAGCTTACAGGAACAGATCTATGGCTACACCTTC
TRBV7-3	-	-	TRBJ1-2	CASGHGDGYGYTF	TGTGCCAGCGGACACGGGGATGGCTATGGCTACACCTTC
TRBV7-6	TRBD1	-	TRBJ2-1	CASSLGQGAGYEQFF	TGTGCCAGCAGCCTCGGACAGGGGGCTGGATATGAGCAGTTCTTC
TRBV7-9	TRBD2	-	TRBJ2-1	CASSVLAGGYNEQFF	TGTGCCAGCAGCGTATTAGCGGGAGGCTACAATGAGCAGTTCTTC
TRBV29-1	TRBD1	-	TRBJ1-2	CSALIPGGENGYTF	TGCAGCGCCCTCATCCCAGGGGGCGAAAATGGCTACACCTTC
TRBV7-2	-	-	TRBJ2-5	CASSPIPVLQETQYF	TGTGCCAGCAGCCCCATCCCAGTCCTCCAAGAGACCCAGTACTTC
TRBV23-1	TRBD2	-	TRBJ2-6	CASSQCQRDKYSGANVLTF	TGCGCCAGCAGTCAATGCCAGCGGGATAAGTACTCTGGGGCCAACGTCCTGACTTTC
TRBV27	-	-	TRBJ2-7	CASRGAWDYYEQYF	TGTGCCAGCAGGGGGGCATGGGACTACTACGAGCAGTACTTC
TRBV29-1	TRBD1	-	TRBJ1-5	CSAQSAGGGNQPQHF	TGCAGCGCCCAATCGGCAGGGGGAGGCAATCAGCCCCAGCATTTT
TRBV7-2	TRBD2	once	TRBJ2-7	CASSFGGAGGDYEQYF	TGTGCCAGCAGCTTCGGAGGGGCGGGAGGTGACTACGAGCAGTACTTC
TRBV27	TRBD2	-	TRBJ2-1	CASSPGTSVFNEQFF	TGTGCCAGCAGCCCGGGGACTAGCGTATTCAATGAGCAGTTCTTC
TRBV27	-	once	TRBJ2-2	CASSRAGTATGELFF	TGTGCCAGCAGCCGCGCGGGGACAGCGACCGGGGAGCTGTTTTTT
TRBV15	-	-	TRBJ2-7	CATSRENFYEQYF	TGTGCCACCAGCAGAGAGAACTTCTACGAGCAGTACTTC
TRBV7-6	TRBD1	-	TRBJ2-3	CASSLDIQGPTGPDTQYF	TGTGCCAGCAGCTTAGATATACAGGGGCCCACCGGCCCAGATACGCAGTATTTT
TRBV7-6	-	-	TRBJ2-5	CASSLNRVETQYF	TGTGCCAGCAGCTTAAACAGGGTGGAGACCCAGTACTTC
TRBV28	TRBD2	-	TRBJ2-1	CASSFGLAVTYNEQFF	TGTGCCAGCAGCTTTGGACTAGCGGTTACCTACAATGAGCAGTTCTTC
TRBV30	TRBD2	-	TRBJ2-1	CAWSEPGLAAYNEQFF	TGTGCCTGGAGTGAACCGGGACTAGCGGCATACAATGAGCAGTTCTTC
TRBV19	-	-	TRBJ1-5	CASNDQPQHF	TGTGCCAGTAATGATCAGCCCCAGCATTTT
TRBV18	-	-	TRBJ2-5	CASSQETQYF	TGTGCCAGCTCGCAAGAGACCCAGTACTTC
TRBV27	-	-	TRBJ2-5	CASSSADEETQYF	TGTGCCAGCAGTTCCGCAGACGAAGAGACCCAGTACTTC
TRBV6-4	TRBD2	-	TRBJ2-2	CASSQLAGNTGELFF	TGTGCCAGCAGTCAACTAGCGGGGAACACCGGGGAGCTGTTTTTT
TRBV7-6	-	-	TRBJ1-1	CASSQTGANEAFF	TGTGCCAGCAGCCAAACAGGCGCCAACGAAGCTTTCTTT
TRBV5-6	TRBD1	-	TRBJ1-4	CASSTGTGFATNEKLFF	TGTGCCAGCAGCACCGGGACAGGGTTTGCAACTAATGAAAAACTGTTTTTT
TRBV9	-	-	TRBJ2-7	CASSEGHPGEQYF	TGTGCCAGCAGCGAGGGACATCCCGGCGAGCAGTACTTC
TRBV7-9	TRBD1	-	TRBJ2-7	CASSTGQDPPYEQYF	TGTGCCAGCAGCACGGGACAGGACCCCCCCTACGAGCAGTACTTC
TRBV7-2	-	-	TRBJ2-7	CASSLYHGATFSYEQYF	TGTGCCAGCAGCTTATATCACGGGGCGACATTCTCCTACGAGCAGTACTTC
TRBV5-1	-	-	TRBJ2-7	CASSLPPFNEQYF	TGCGCCAGCAGCTTGCCCCCTTTCAACGAGCAGTACTTC
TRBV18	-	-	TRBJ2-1	CASSPYRIGMSYNEQFF	TGTGCCAGCTCACCCTACAGGATTGGTATGTCCTACAATGAGCAGTTCTTC
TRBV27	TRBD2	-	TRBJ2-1	CASTQGTSSYNEQFF	TGTGCCAGCACCCAGGGGACTAGCTCCTACAATGAGCAGTTCTTC
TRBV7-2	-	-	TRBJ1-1	CASSFGGALNTEAFF	TGTGCCAGCAGCTTCGGGGGGGCCCTGAACACTGAAGCTTTCTTT
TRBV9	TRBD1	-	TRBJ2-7	CASSVGAGTAYEQYF	TGTGCCAGCAGCGTAGGGGCAGGGACAGCCTACGAGCAGTACTTC